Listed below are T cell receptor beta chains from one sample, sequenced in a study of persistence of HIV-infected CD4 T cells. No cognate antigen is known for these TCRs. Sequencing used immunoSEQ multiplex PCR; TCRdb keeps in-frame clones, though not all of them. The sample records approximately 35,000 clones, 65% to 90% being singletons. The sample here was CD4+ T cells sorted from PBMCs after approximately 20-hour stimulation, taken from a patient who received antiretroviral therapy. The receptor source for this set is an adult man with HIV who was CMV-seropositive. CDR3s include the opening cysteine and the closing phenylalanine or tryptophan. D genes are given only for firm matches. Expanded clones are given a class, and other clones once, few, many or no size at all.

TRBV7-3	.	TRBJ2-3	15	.	CASSRSGTSTDTQYF	TGTGCCAGCAGCCGGTCCGGGACTAGCACAGATACGCAGTATTTT
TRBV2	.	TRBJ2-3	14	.	CASKVGVGTDTQYF	TGTGCCAGCAAGGTGGGGGTGGGCACAGATACGCAGTATTTT
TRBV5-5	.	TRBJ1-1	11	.	CASSFAGGTFF	.
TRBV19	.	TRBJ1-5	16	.	CASRRDARRSNQPQHF	TGTGCCAGTAGGCGGGACGCCAGAAGAAGCAATCAGCCCCAGCATTTT
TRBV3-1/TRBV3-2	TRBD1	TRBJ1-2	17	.	CASSPVGQGFSNYGYTF	TGTGCCAGCAGCCCTGTCGGACAGGGTTTCTCTAACTATGGCTACACCTTC
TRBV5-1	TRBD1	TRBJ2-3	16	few	CASSLRDRGPGDTQYF	TGCGCCAGCAGCTTAAGGGACAGGGGGCCGGGAGATACGCAGTATTTT
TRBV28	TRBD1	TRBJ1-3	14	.	CASNLRQGANTIYF	TGTGCCAGCAACCTTAGACAGGGTGCCAACACCATATATTTT
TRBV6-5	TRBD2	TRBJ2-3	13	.	CASSWRGADTQYF	TGTGCCAGCAGTTGGCGGGGGGCAGATACGCAGTATTTT
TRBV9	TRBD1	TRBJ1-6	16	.	CASSLTGTANNSPLHF	TGTGCCAGCAGCCTTACCGGGACAGCTAATAATTCACCCCTCCACTTT
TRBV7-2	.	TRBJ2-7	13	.	CASSKEGDYEQYF	TGTGCCAGCAGCAAGGAGGGGGACTACGAGCAGTACTTC
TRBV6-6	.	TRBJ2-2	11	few	CASSTTGELFF	TGTGCCAGCAGCACCACCGGGGAGCTGTTTTTT
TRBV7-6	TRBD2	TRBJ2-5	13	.	CASSSSGLETQYF	TGTGCCAGCAGCTCTAGCGGGTTGGAGACCCAGTACTTC
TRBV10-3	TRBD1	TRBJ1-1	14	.	CAIRKQGANTEAFF	TGTGCCATCAGAAAACAGGGGGCGAACACTGAAGCTTTCTTT
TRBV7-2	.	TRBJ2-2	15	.	CASSFTAANTGELFF	TGTGCCAGCAGCTTTACGGCGGCGAACACCGGGGAGCTGTTTTTT
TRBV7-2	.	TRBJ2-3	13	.	CATHPRGTDTQYF	TGTGCCACCCATCCGCGCGGCACAGATACGCAGTATTTT
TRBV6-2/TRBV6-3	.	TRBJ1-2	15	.	CASSYAGVSGYGYTF	TGTGCCAGCAGTTACGCAGGGGTTAGCGGCTATGGCTACACCTTC
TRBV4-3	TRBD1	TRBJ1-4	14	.	CASSARTGDEKLFF	TGCGCCAGCAGTGCCAGGACAGGGGATGAAAAACTGTTTTTT
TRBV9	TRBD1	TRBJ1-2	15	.	CASSVGTGANYGYTF	TGCGCCAGCAGCGTAGGTACAGGGGCCAACTATGGCTACACCTTC
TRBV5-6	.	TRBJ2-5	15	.	CASSKDPTLKETQYF	TGTGCCAGCAGCAAGGACCCGACTCTCAAGGAGACCCAGTACTTC
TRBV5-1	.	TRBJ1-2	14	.	CASTIGGTSYGYTF	TGCGCCAGCACAATCGGGGGGACTAGCTATGGCTACACCTTC
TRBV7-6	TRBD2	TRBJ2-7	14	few	CASSLMPGGSEQYF	TGTGCCAGCAGCTTAATGCCGGGGGGAAGCGAGCAGTACTTC
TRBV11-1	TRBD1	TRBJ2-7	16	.	CASSPTFRGRPYEQYF	TGTGCCAGCAGCCCCACCTTCAGGGGGCGACCCTACGAGCAGTACTTC